The clone carrying this T cell receptor beta chain occurred a few times. The antigen is undetermined. The data belong to a study of beta chain features in type 1 diabetes. General study results and limits: A moderate, significant TCRB CDR3 shortening appeared in type 1 diabetes across four CD4+ subsets. cDNA-based reads could over-represent cells with high TCR expression.

Researchers reported sorting CD4+ naive, central memory, regulatory and stem cell-like memory cells via CD45RO/CCR7/CD25/CD127/CD95/CD27. This CDR3 is 14 amino acids long. V gave up 9 bases and J gave up 2 bases, with 17 bases separating them. CDR1 is LNHDA and CDR2 is SQIVND in the germline V gene (reference sequence). Reverse transcription of all isolated RNA meant that expressed TCRB transcripts were sequenced. Generated by immunoSEQ multiplex PCR, the TCRdb table keeps only in-frame clones and is missing some. The sample includes some 350,000 clones, roughly 9.8% seen only once; the top ten take about 0.6%.

The specimen was central memory CD4+ T cells from blood. This sequence originates from a man younger than 45 with type 1 diabetes. The chain combines TRBV19 with TRBJ2-7; possibly TRBD1 for D (6 bases). Here the CDR3 reads CASRTTGPPYEQYF. CDR3 DNA sequence: TGTGCCAGCCGAACGACAGGACCCCCCTACGAGCAGTACTTC.